This passage covers 11 T cell receptor beta chains from one sample sequenced in a study of blood T cells in healthy people across ages. Then a second PCR, running about 6 to 11 cycles, was carried out with a sample-barcoded 5' primer and a J-beta primer mix. TCRdb reanalysed the 5' RACE reads using MiXCR and keeps one entry per CDR3 protein. This table holds 780,000 or so distinct CDR3 sequences, roughly 50% found once. The sample was blood. Receptors were obtained from a man of 80 years or more in good health.

CDR3 loop: CASSRPGLLSYEQYF. DNA for the CDR3: TGTGCCAGCAGCCGTCCGGGACTATTGTCCTACGAGCAGTACTTC. This sequence joins TRBV7-9 and TRBJ2-5; TRBD2 agrees at 7 bases. The J call is in doubt because the DNA end fits TRBJ2-7 better. Germline-derived CDR1 and CDR2 are SEHNR and FQNEAQ (reference sequence). The CDR3 loop spans 15 amino acids.

This chain joins TRBV10-3 and TRBJ2-1; tentatively, D is TRBD1 (6 bases). The germline CDR1 and CDR2 sequences are ENHRY and SYGVKD. This CDR3 contains 16 residues. Trimming pared 6 bases from V and 2 bases from J, leaving 17 bases between. The CDR3 loop reads CAISQTGTSAYNEQFF. DNA for the CDR3: TGTGCCATCAGCCAGACCGGGACATCAGCCTACAATGAGCAGTTCTTC.

The chain couples TRBV12-3 or TRBV12-4 to TRBJ2-3; no clear D. Trimming cost V 1 base and J 2 bases, with 4 bases left between them. The CDR3 runs to 13 residues. The CDR3 nucleotides read TGTGCCAGCAGTTTAGTGGACACAGATACGCAGTATTTT. It is translated as CASSLVDTDTQYF.

This chain connects TRBV29-1 to TRBJ2-3; 7 bases align to TRBD2. V dropped 8 bases and J dropped 1; count of bases not matched to a gene: 15. Germline lookup yields CDR1 SQVTM and CDR2 ANQGSEA. The CDR3 is 16 residues long. The CDR3 loop reads CSFTGGRWGGTDTQYF. CDR3 nucleotide sequence: TGCAGCTTCACGGGCGGGAGATGGGGAGGCACAGATACGCAGTATTTT.

The sample holds a few counts of this clonotype. The J gene is TRBJ2-7, the V gene TRBV9, with D tentatively TRBD1 (6 bases). Germline V gene lookup returns CDR1 SGDLS and CDR2 YYNGEE. V gave up 3 bases and J gave up 7 bases, with 14 bases separating them. The CDR3 is 13 residues long. CDR3 nucleotide sequence: TGTGCCAGCAGCGAGGGCCCAACAGGGGAGCAGTACTTC. It is translated as CASSEGPTGEQYF.

The CDR3 protein is CASSPTGNSGNTIYF. The CDR3 DNA sequence: TGTGCCAGCAGCCCCACAGGGAACTCTGGAAACACCATATATTTT. This chain links TRBV2 with TRBJ1-3; possibly TRBD1 for D (6 bases). CDR3 length: 15 residues. Trimming stripped 6 bases from V and 0 bases from J, with 12 bases between. CDR1 is SNHLY, CDR2 FYNNEI, per germline. Full variable domain (missing parts from reference TRBV2 and TRBJ1-3): EPEVTQTPSHQVTQMGQEVILRCVPISNHLYFYWYRQILGQKVEFLVSFYNNEISEKSEIFDDQFSVERPDGSNFTLKIRSTKLEDSAMYFCASSPTGNSGNTIYFGEGSWLTVV.

The J gene is TRBJ1-1, the V gene TRBV5-4; D is ambiguous. The CDR3 consists of 14 residues. Trimming stripped 2 bases from V and 1 base from J, with 9 bases between. Germline-derived CDR1 and CDR2 are SGHNT and YYREEE (reference sequence). In nucleotides, the CDR3 is TGTGCCAGCAGCTTAAAAGGACCGAACACTGAAGCTTTCTTT. Its translation: CASSLKGPNTEAFF. The full variable domain, its missing parts supplied by reference TRBV5-4 and TRBJ1-1, is ETGVTQSPTHLIKTRGQQVTLRCSSQSGHNTVSWYQQALGQGPQFIFQYYREEENGRGNFPPRFSGLQFPNYSSELNVNALELDDSALYLCASSLKGPNTEAFFGQGTRLTVV.

This clonotype has just a few counts. The rearrangement links TRBV5-1 to TRBJ2-1, with TRBD2 matching over 7 bases. The V segment lost 1 base and the J segment 7 bases; nucleotides outside the gene matches: 5. CDR3 length: 14 amino acids. Germline V gene sequence: CDR1 SGHRS, CDR2 YFSETQ. For the CDR3, the DNA is TGCGCCAGCAGCTTGCCCCAAGCGGGGAATGAGCAGTTCTTC. Its translation: CASSLPQAGNEQFF. The full variable domain, with the rest looked up from reference TRBV5-1 and TRBJ2-1, is KAGVTQTPRYLIKTRGQQVTLSCSPISGHRSVSWYQQTPGQGLQFLFEYFSETQRNKGNFPGRFSGRQFSNSRSEMNVSTLELGDSALYLCASSLPQAGNEQFFGPGTRLTVL.

This clonotype has only a few counts. The chain joins TRBV6-2 or TRBV6-3 to TRBJ1-2, with D perhaps TRBD1 (6 bases). This CDR3 has 12 amino acids. V was clipped by 10 bases and J by 5 bases, with 14 bases between them. Germline loops: CDR1 MNHEY, CDR2 SVGEGT. This CDR3 is CATQQGWYGYTF. CDR3 in DNA: TGTGCCACCCAACAGGGCTGGTATGGCTACACCTTC.

The genes are TRBV11-2 and TRBJ1-4, with 7 bases aligning to TRBD1. The germline CDR1 and CDR2 sequences are SGHAT and FQNNGV. The CDR3 consists of 17 residues. J gave up 0 bases and V 4 bases, and 8 bases lay outside the gene matches. CDR3 coding DNA: TGTGCCAGCAGCTCACAGACAGGGTTAGCAACTAATGAAAAACTGTTTTTT. Its translation: CASSSQTGLATNEKLFF.

Only one count was recorded for this clonotype. The junction and the germline gene differ at one end; a read error may be behind it. The chain recombines TRBV27 with TRBJ2-1; unclear D gene. CDR3 length: 13 residues. Germline V CDR1 and CDR2: MNHEY, SMNVEV (reference sequence). This CDR3 reads CASCFFERNEQFF. CDR3 DNA sequence: TGTGCCAGCTGTTTCTTTGAGAGAAATGAGCAGTTCTTC.